This paragraph reports one TCR beta chain. Single viable CD3+CD4+CD8-CD45RO+ cells were sorted as the memory CD4+ T cells. This specimen belongs to a study of memory CD4+ T cells and cytomegalovirus serostatus. Generated by immunoSEQ multiplex PCR, the TCRdb table keeps only in-frame clones and is missing some. In the table there are tens of thousands of clones, around three quarters of which are singletons. V gave up 1 base and J gave up 2 bases, with 17 bases separating them. Germline V lookup: CDR1 SGHAT, CDR2 FQNNGV. The CDR3 covers 17 residues. Material for sequencing was memory CD4+ T cells from blood. This sequence joins TRBV11-2 and TRBJ1-2; D is perhaps TRBD1 (5 bases). This receptor was taken from an adult in good health and CMV-seronegative. Here the CDR3 DNA reads TGTGCCAGCAGCTTAGTGTTCGGGGGGTCGTCGAACTATGGCTACACCTTC. This codes for CASSLVFGGSSNYGYTF.